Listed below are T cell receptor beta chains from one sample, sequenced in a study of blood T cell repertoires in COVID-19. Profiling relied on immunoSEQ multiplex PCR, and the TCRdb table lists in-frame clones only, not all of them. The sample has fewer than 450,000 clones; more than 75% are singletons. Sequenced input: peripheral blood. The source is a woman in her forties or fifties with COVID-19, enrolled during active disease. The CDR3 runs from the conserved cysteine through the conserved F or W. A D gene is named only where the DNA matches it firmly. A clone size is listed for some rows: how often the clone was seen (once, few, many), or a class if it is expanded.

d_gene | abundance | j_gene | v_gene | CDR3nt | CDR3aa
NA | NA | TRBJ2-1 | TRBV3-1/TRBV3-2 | TGTGCCAGCAGCCAAAATAGCTACAATGAGCAGTTCTTC | CASSQNSYNEQFF
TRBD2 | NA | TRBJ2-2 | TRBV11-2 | TGTGCCAGCAGCTTATTAACGGGAGGTGCATCGAACACCGGGGAGCTGTTTTTT | CASSLLTGGASNTGELFF
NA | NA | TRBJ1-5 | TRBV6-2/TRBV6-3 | TGTGCCAGCAGTGCACGAACAGGGTCGGGCAATCAGCCCCAGCATTTT | CASSARTGSGNQPQHF
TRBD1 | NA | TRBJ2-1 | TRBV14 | TGTGCCAGCAGCATCCGGGACAGCTCCTACAATGAGCAGTTCTTC | CASSIRDSSYNEQFF
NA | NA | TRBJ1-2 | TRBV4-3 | TGCGCCAGCAGCCAAGGACAGAAGTCTAACTATGGCTACACCTTC | CASSQGQKSNYGYTF
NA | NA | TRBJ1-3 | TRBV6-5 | TGTGCCAGCAGTTACTCGATGCCCGGGGCTGGAAACACCATATATTTT | CASSYSMPGAGNTIYF
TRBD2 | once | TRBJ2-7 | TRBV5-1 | TGCGCCAGCAGCTTGGATTTTGGCGGCGGGAGTAACGAGCAGTACTTC | CASSLDFGGGSNEQYF
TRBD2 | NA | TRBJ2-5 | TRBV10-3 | TGTGCCATCAGTGGACTAGCGGGAGGGAATGGAGAGACCCAGTACTTC | CAISGLAGGNGETQYF
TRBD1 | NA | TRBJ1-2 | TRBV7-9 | TGTGCCAGCAGCTCGACAGGGGGTCTGGTTGGCTACACCTTC | CASSSTGGLVGYTF
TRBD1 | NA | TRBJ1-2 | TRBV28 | TGTGCCAGCAGAGAACAGGGGGCCCGGGGCTACACCTTC | CASREQGARGYTF
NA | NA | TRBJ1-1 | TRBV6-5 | TGTGCCAGCAGGGGGGGGGACGTCGCGAACACTGAAGCTTTCTTT | CASRGGDVANTEAFF
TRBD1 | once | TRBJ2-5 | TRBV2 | TGTGCCAGCAGAACCCAGGGACAGAGTTGGGAGACCCAGTACTTC | CASRTQGQSWETQYF
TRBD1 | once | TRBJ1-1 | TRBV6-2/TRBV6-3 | TGTGCCAGCAGTCAGACCCAGGGGGCTGGTGAAGCTTTCTTT | CASSQTQGAGEAFF
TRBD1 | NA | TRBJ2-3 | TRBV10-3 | TGTGCCATCCAGACTCTCCCACCCTCGAGTGGGGAGCAGGGGGCAGATACGCAGTATTTT | CAIQTLPPSSGEQGADTQYF
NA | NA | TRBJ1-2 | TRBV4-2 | TGTGCCAGCAGCCAAGATTACGGGAGCGGGGGTGGCTACACCTTC | CASSQDYGSGGGYTF
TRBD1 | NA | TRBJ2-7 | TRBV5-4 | TGTGCCAGCAGCACCGCCGGGACAGGGAGGCGCGAGCAGTACTTC | CASSTAGTGRREQYF
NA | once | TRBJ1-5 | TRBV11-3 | TGTGCCAGCAGTCTGGACAGCATAGATCAGCCCCAGCATTTT | CASSLDSIDQPQHF
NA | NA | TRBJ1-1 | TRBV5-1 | TGCGCCAGCAGCTTTACGGGGGTCGGTACTGAAGCTTTCTTT | CASSFTGVGTEAFF
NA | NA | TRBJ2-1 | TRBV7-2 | TGTGCCAGCAGCTTAGAGGCAGGGCCATACAATGAGCAGTTCTTC | CASSLEAGPYNEQFF
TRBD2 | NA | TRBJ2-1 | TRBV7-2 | TGTGCCAGCAGCTTAGAGTCTAGCGGTTCCTCCTACAATGAGCAGTTCTTC | CASSLESSGSSYNEQFF
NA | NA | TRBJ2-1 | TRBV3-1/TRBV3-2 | TGTGCCAGTGAAAGAGGGAACAATGAGCAGTTCTTC | CASERGNNEQFF
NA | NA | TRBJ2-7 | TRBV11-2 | TGTGCCAGCAGCTTGGGCGGCGGGACCTACGAGCAGTACTTC | CASSLGGGTYEQYF
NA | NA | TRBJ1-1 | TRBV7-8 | TGTGCCAGCAGCTTAGCGCCGGGGGGCCTAAGCACTGAAGCTTTCTTT | CASSLAPGGLSTEAFF
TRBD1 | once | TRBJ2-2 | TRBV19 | TGTGCCAGTAGTCCGTGGGACAGGGCTGTCGGGGAGCTGTTTTTT | CASSPWDRAVGELFF
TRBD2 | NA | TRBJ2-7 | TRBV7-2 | TGTGCCAGCAGCCCGGGACTAGGTGCCCTCGAGCAGTACTTC | CASSPGLGALEQYF
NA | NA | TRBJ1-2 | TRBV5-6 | TGTGCCAGCAGCTTGGTGACAACCTCTAACTATGGCTACACCTTC | CASSLVTTSNYGYTF
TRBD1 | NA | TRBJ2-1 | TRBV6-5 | TGTGCCAGCAGTCCTCGGAACAGGGGGGAGTTCTTC | CASSPRNRGEFF